A selection of T cell receptor beta chains follows, all from one sample in a study of blood T cell repertoires in COVID-19. Assay used: immunoSEQ multiplex PCR; TCRdb lists only in-frame clones, some missing. The table includes some 33,000 clones, roughly 85% detected once. Input material: peripheral blood. The receptors here all came from a man aged 60 to 69 with active COVID-19. CDR3s leave out the opening cysteine and the closing phenylalanine or tryptophan. Clone size is not always given. Where it is, it says once, few, many or a class for expanded clones.

TRBJ1-5,NA,TRBV19,ASKPKTGASNQPQH
TRBJ1-1,NA,TRBV18,ASSPGTGLGAF
TRBJ2-2,NA,TRBV9,ASSVGLAGAGELF
TRBJ2-5,NA,TRBV29-1,SVAGLYQETQY
TRBJ1-5,NA,TRBV7-8,ASSAGGLFPQH
TRBJ2-3,NA,TRBV6-5,ASRGLASPTDTQY
TRBJ2-7,NA,TRBV6-5,ASSPRTVREQY
TRBJ1-3,NA,TRBV28,ASSTTGQGNTIY
TRBJ2-1,NA,TRBV28,ASRGLAGGPSYNEQF
TRBJ2-6,NA,TRBV6-2/TRBV6-3,ASSSVAGESSSGANVLT
TRBJ2-5,NA,TRBV3-1/TRBV3-2,ASRLSGRVH
TRBJ2-6,medium-sized,TRBV7-3,ASSLTAGGANVLT
TRBJ2-5,NA,TRBV9,ASSVDPLTSGRAETQY
TRBJ2-2,few,TRBV5-4,ASSLGGATGELF
TRBJ2-7,NA,TRBV15,ATSRGSGYEQY
TRBJ2-1,few,TRBV9,ASSTGPSGAREGF
TRBJ1-1,NA,TRBV14,ASSPPAGGRYTEAF
TRBJ2-7,NA,TRBV28,ASRGDRGAYEQY
TRBJ1-6,NA,TRBV28,AAHGQGWSPLH
TRBJ2-2,NA,TRBV28,ASRPPSGTPGFITGELF
TRBJ2-1,few,TRBV10-3,AISSLGVEQF
TRBJ2-3,NA,TRBV7-3,ASSSVRFSGSSTDTQY
TRBJ2-3,NA,TRBV7-9,ASTGSGEEDTQY
TRBJ1-5,NA,TRBV6-5,ASMGRTDQPQH
TRBJ2-5,NA,TRBV18,ACRKEGETQY
TRBJ2-1,NA,TRBV7-6,ASSLGAGTNLF
TRBJ2-1,NA,TRBV11-3,ASSLDRGEQF
TRBJ2-1,few,TRBV2,ASSAWTSDVDEQF
TRBJ2-3,NA,TRBV19,ASREGGLRDTQY
TRBJ2-7,NA,TRBV11-2,ASSPSLAAHEQY
TRBJ2-5,NA,TRBV5-1,ASSLVVGLQETQY
TRBJ2-5,NA,TRBV30,AWTVGGNQETQY
TRBJ2-2,NA,TRBV24-1,ATGNRAGVHGELF
TRBJ2-3,NA,TRBV19,ASSRASGPTDTQY
TRBJ2-3,NA,TRBV18,ASSYSSGSYTDTQY
TRBJ1-5,NA,TRBV25-1,ASSESRGANQPQH
TRBJ1-6,medium-sized,TRBV28,ASSLGGDNSPLH
TRBJ2-2,NA,TRBV19,ASTPPHKRGTGELF
TRBJ2-1,NA,TRBV11-2,ASSLLPASSYNEQF
TRBJ1-2,NA,TRBV27,ASSFRGLYGYT
TRBJ2-3,NA,TRBV6-1,ASSERGRATDTQY
TRBJ1-6,once,TRBV5-1,ASSLEQGMSSPLH
TRBJ2-7,NA,TRBV3-1/TRBV3-2,ASSQESEQY
TRBJ1-5,NA,TRBV6-5,ASSYSGGNQPQH
TRBJ2-2,NA,TRBV28,ASSPSVGELF
TRBJ2-7,NA,TRBV5-1,ASSVSGSYYYEQY
TRBJ2-7,once,TRBV19,ASSSRLGTTPGEQY
TRBJ2-1,NA,TRBV18,ASSQLVSSSYNEQF
TRBJ2-2,NA,TRBV7-2,ASRTSGTAGELF
TRBJ2-3,once,TRBV24-1,ATSDPRRGGRSTDTQY
TRBJ2-3,NA,TRBV7-3,ASSLTPGSSTDTQY
TRBJ2-7,NA,TRBV9,ASSVDQGRLYEQY